This T cell receptor beta chain came from a study of T cell responses to AZD1222 COVID-19 vaccine. Study results and caveats: When two AZD1222 doses had been given, Spike-specific TCR breadth and depth rose.

A word on this clone: Antigen: not known.

Germline V gives CDR1 LGHNA, CDR2 YNFKEQ. The V segment lost 1 base and the J segment 1 base; nucleotides outside the gene matches: 5. This CDR3 spans 16 amino acids. Data came from immunoSEQ multiplex PCR; TCRdb stores just in-frame clones and leaves some out. In the table there are roughly 150,000 clones, about nine tenths of which are singletons. The receptor's source is an adult in good health. The material sequenced was peripheral blood, taken on day 0 of AZD1222 vaccination. This rearrangement joins TRBV4-2 to TRBJ1-1; 8 bases line up with TRBD1. The CDR3 sequence: CASSQVDRGSNTEAFF. Written as DNA, the CDR3 is TGTGCCAGCAGCCAAGTCGACAGGGGATCGAACACTGAAGCTTTCTTT.